A selection of T cell receptor beta chains follows, all from one sample in a study of Tregs in tolerant kidney transplant recipients. Sequenced by immunoSEQ multiplex PCR; TCRdb stores in-frame clones only, minus some. The top ten hold approximately 3.9% of the sample, which has 55,000 to 75,000 clones, around 87% seen once. The material was CD4+ T cells from blood (PBMCs), obtained 6 months after the transplant. All receptors derive from a human patient who received a combined kidney and bone marrow transplant. Some T cells here may be from the graft donor. CDR3s include the opening cysteine and the closing phenylalanine or tryptophan. A D gene is named only where the DNA matches it firmly. Not all rows give a size; the values are once, few, many and, for expanded clones, a class.

d_call,j_call,clone_size,v_call,cdr3_aa,cdr3_nt
TRBD2,TRBJ2-3,-,TRBV5-1,CASSVDASGSTDTQYF,TGCGCCAGCAGCGTTGATGCTAGCGGGAGCACAGATACGCAGTATTTT
-,TRBJ1-2,-,TRBV18,CASSPSAGPYGYTF,TGTGCCAGCTCACCATCGGCAGGGCCGTATGGCTACACCTTC
-,TRBJ2-7,-,TRBV19,CASSKAGLGSYEQYF,TGTGCCAGTAGTAAGGCAGGGCTCGGCTCCTACGAGCAGTACTTC
-,TRBJ1-2,-,TRBV28,CASSLSRGYTF,TGTGCCAGCAGTTTATCTCGTGGCTACACCTTC
TRBD2,TRBJ2-5,once,TRBV5-1,CASSSSGGGETQYF,TGCGCCAGCAGTTCTAGCGGGGGGGGAGAGACCCAGTACTTC
-,TRBJ2-5,-,TRBV5-1,CASSRGQEQETQYF,TGCGCCAGCAGTCGGGGACAAGAACAAGAGACCCAGTACTTC
TRBD1,TRBJ1-1,-,TRBV5-1,CASSLSSTGGAGTEAFF,TGCGCCAGCAGCTTGTCTTCGACAGGGGGCGCGGGCACTGAAGCTTTCTTT
-,TRBJ2-3,-,TRBV7-8,CASSVFGESTDTQYF,TGTGCCAGCAGCGTATTCGGGGAAAGTACAGATACGCAGTATTTT
-,TRBJ2-7,-,TRBV7-2,CASSISASYEQYF,TGTGCCAGCAGCATTAGCGCTTCCTACGAGCAGTACTTC
TRBD2,TRBJ2-1,-,TRBV4-1,CASSTSGLAPNEQFF,TGCGCCAGCTCGACTTCGGGACTAGCGCCCAATGAGCAGTTCTTC
TRBD1,TRBJ2-1,-,TRBV7-2,CASSFRQGLYNEQFF,TGTGCCAGCAGCTTCAGACAGGGCCTATACAATGAGCAGTTCTTC
TRBD2,TRBJ2-3,-,TRBV19,CASTGGRSDTQYF,TGTGCCAGTACGGGGGGAAGGTCAGATACGCAGTATTTT
TRBD1,TRBJ1-1,-,TRBV7-2,CASSYVTGGGTEAFF,TGTGCCAGCAGCTATGTTACAGGGGGCGGAACTGAAGCTTTCTTT
TRBD2,TRBJ2-7,-,TRBV7-9,CASSWTSGSAPSVHEQYF,TGTGCCAGCAGCTGGACTAGCGGGAGCGCCCCCTCCGTCCACGAGCAGTACTTC
TRBD2,TRBJ2-5,-,TRBV2,CASSTSGVRETQYF,TGTGCCAGCTCTACTAGCGGGGTGCGGGAGACCCAGTACTTC
TRBD1,TRBJ1-5,-,TRBV19,CASSMSWGTGMLRNQPQHF,TGTGCCAGTAGTATGAGTTGGGGGACAGGGATGTTACGGAATCAGCCCCAGCATTTT
-,TRBJ1-2,once,TRBV19,CASSHLHAQGLYGYTF,TGTGCCAGTAGTCACCTACACGCCCAGGGATTGTATGGCTACACCTTC
TRBD2,TRBJ2-5,-,TRBV4-3,CASSQDFTSGRTFQETQYF,TGCGCCAGCAGCCAAGATTTTACTAGCGGGCGTACGTTCCAAGAGACCCAGTACTTC
-,TRBJ2-1,once,TRBV10-3,CAISAGEKVQFF,TGTGCCATCAGCGCAGGGGAGAAAGTGCAGTTCTTC
-,TRBJ2-3,-,TRBV7-8,CASSLYPTPSRTDTQYF,TGTGCCAGCAGCTTATATCCTACCCCGTCACGCACAGATACGCAGTATTTT
TRBD2,TRBJ2-1,once,TRBV19,CATSNPAGAINNEQFF,TGTGCCACCTCCAACCCAGCGGGGGCGATAAACAATGAGCAGTTCTTC
TRBD1,TRBJ2-7,once,TRBV5-1,CASSLGTGEYEQYF,TGCGCCAGCAGCTTGGGGACAGGGGAATACGAGCAGTACTTC
-,TRBJ1-5,-,TRBV19,CASRDNSYQPQHF,TGTGCCAGTAGGGACAACAGTTATCAGCCCCAGCATTTT
TRBD2,TRBJ2-7,-,TRBV7-9,CASSWTSQVDYEQYF,TGTGCCAGCAGCTGGACTAGCCAGGTTGATTACGAGCAGTACTTC
-,TRBJ1-6,-,TRBV5-1,CASSLGQGYNSPLHF,TGCGCCAGCAGCTTGGGTCAGGGGTATAATTCACCCCTCCACTTT
TRBD2,TRBJ2-1,-,TRBV5-1,CASSQGIAGAVYNEQFF,TGCGCCAGCAGTCAAGGAATAGCGGGAGCAGTCTACAATGAGCAGTTCTTC
TRBD2,TRBJ2-7,-,TRBV7-2,CASSLGSGGYEQYF,TGTGCCAGCAGCTTAGGCAGCGGGGGTTACGAGCAGTACTTC
-,TRBJ1-2,-,TRBV11-2,CASSLTYGLTYGYTF,TGTGCCAGCAGCCTTACTTATGGACTCACCTATGGCTACACCTTC
TRBD2,TRBJ2-1,once,TRBV5-8,CASSSRLARTYNEQFF,TGTGCCAGCAGCTCGAGACTAGCGAGGACCTACAATGAGCAGTTCTTC
-,TRBJ2-2,-,TRBV4-2,CASSQAFTGELFF,TGTGCCAGCAGCCAAGCGTTCACCGGGGAGCTGTTTTTT
-,TRBJ2-5,-,TRBV28,CASSFQRSRGGTQYF,TGTGCCAGCAGTTTTCAACGTTCGCGAGGTGGGACCCAGTACTTC
TRBD1,TRBJ1-4,-,TRBV30,CAWRDRGQTNEKLFF,TGTGCCTGGAGGGACAGGGGACAGACTAATGAAAAACTGTTTTTT
TRBD1,TRBJ2-7,-,TRBV15,CATSRDWITRQGRYYEQYF,TGTGCCACCAGCAGAGATTGGATAACTCGACAGGGAAGATACTACGAGCAGTACTTC
-,TRBJ1-1,-,TRBV28,CASSLVGGAVRAFF,TGTGCCAGCAGTTTAGTAGGCGGGGCCGTAAGAGCTTTCTTT
-,TRBJ2-7,-,TRBV28,CASTTDFYEQYF,TGTGCCAGTACGACGGACTTCTACGAGCAGTACTTC
TRBD1,TRBJ2-5,-,TRBV23-1,CASTKPARGPTPTETQYF,TGCGCCAGCACTAAACCCGCCAGGGGGCCTACCCCAACAGAGACCCAGTACTTC
TRBD1,TRBJ1-3,-,TRBV9,CASSSHSGGSGNTIYF,TGTGCCAGCAGCTCTCACTCAGGGGGCTCTGGAAACACCATATATTTT
-,TRBJ1-1,-,TRBV5-1,CASSPGLDTEAFF,TGCGCCAGCAGCCCAGGGCTGGACACTGAAGCTTTCTTT
TRBD1,TRBJ1-5,-,TRBV19,CASSKGQVLNQPQHF,TGTGCCAGTAGTAAGGGACAGGTACTCAATCAGCCCCAGCATTTT
-,TRBJ2-7,-,TRBV6-6,CASRLPTSYEQYF,TGTGCCAGCAGACTCCCGACTTCCTACGAGCAGTACTTC
TRBD2,TRBJ2-4,-,TRBV2,CASSPGMGLADTVRAKNIQYF,TGTGCCAGCAGTCCAGGAATGGGACTAGCGGATACTGTAAGGGCCAAAAACATTCAGTACTTC
-,TRBJ1-2,-,TRBV29-1,CSVEGGASRYGYTF,TGCAGCGTGGAGGGTGGGGCCTCTAGGTATGGCTACACCTTC
-,TRBJ1-3,-,TRBV7-6,CASSLGSAGAGNTIYF,TGTGCCAGCAGCTTAGGTTCAGCAGGGGCTGGAAACACCATATATTTT
TRBD1,TRBJ2-5,-,TRBV5-1,CASSPPGQGEETQYF,TGCGCCAGCAGCCCCCCGGGACAGGGAGAAGAGACCCAGTACTTC
TRBD1,TRBJ2-7,-,TRBV30,CASDRTGGYEQYF,TGTGCCTCGGACCGGACAGGGGGCTACGAGCAGTACTTC
-,TRBJ2-5,-,TRBV18,CASSLVARRGETQYF,TGTGCCAGCTCACTGGTCGCCAGGAGGGGAGAGACCCAGTACTTC
-,TRBJ1-1,few,TRBV19,CASSEGVNTEAFF,TGTGCCAGTAGTGAGGGGGTCAACACTGAAGCTTTCTTT
TRBD1,TRBJ2-7,-,TRBV6-5,CASSPTGTGAFQYF,TGTGCCAGCAGCCCAACCGGGACAGGGGCGTTCCAGTACTTC
-,TRBJ2-2,-,TRBV19,CASGGDRSNTGELFF,TGTGCCAGCGGGGGTGACAGATCGAACACCGGGGAGCTGTTTTTT
-,TRBJ2-5,-,TRBV28,CASSLWRETQYF,TGTGCCAGCAGTTTATGGCGGGAGACCCAGTACTTC
-,TRBJ2-2,few,TRBV19,CASSISGANTGELFF,TGTGCCAGTAGTATTTCAGGGGCTAACACCGGGGAGCTGTTTTTT
TRBD2,TRBJ2-1,-,TRBV7-3,CASSPWAGGHLGQFF,TGTGCCAGCAGCCCCTGGGCGGGGGGCCACCTCGGGCAGTTCTTC
-,TRBJ1-2,few,TRBV27,CASSFTQGSGYTF,TGTGCCAGCAGTTTCACGCAGGGTTCTGGCTACACCTTC
-,TRBJ2-7,-,TRBV2,CASSGDTAYEQYF,TGTGCCAGCAGTGGGGACACTGCCTACGAGCAGTACTTC
-,TRBJ2-3,once,TRBV4-1,CASSQEGSRGVKDTQYF,TGCGCCAGCAGCCAAGAAGGCTCCAGGGGAGTAAAAGATACGCAGTATTTT